The source of this T cell receptor (beta chain) is a study of T cell responses to AZD1222 COVID-19 vaccine (dated by TCRdb to about 2021). Some background on the complete study: AZD1222 recipients with second doses at about 4 weeks or about 12 weeks were pooled, because spike-specific TCR depth and breadth did not differ between schedules. TCR sequencing was performed for 230 to 250 trial participants, of whom 200 to 210 were given two doses of AZD1222 and 26 were given two doses of MenACWY control vaccine. Trial participants were enrolled into age subgroups of 18-55, 56-69 and 70-plus years, which contained approximately 150, 28 and 58 TCR-sequenced participants, respectively. Broad study findings and their caveats: Participants were mostly white British and included more females than males, and it was suggested by the authors that clonal diversity may have been underestimated. Reportedly, almost half of the unique spike-specific TCRs recognized epitopes lying outside the regions that are mutated in the B.1.351 and B.1.1.7 variants. The 56-69-year group was small, and its depth increase did not reach significance, likely because of low power. Conclusions about previously exposed vaccinees were limited because only 5 or 6 AZD1222 recipients were SARS-CoV-2 seropositive at baseline. Spike-specific TCR breadth and depth rose significantly after two AZD1222 doses compared with day 0 and with MenACWY recipients. Because no day 14 peak-response samples were available, repertoires were characterized only after the peak T cell response. The whole spike protein was spanned by vaccine-associated CD4 TCRs, and dominant responses were seen in regions 160-218 and 743-854.

The time point label, read with the paper, signifies: baseline before first vaccination. Vaccinee samples came from UK trials COV001 and COV002, including a single-blind randomized controlled phase 2/3 trial of AZD1222 (ChAdOx1 nCoV-19) in healthy adults. Trial participant PBMC samples were collected at day 0 and day 28 after the second dose for TCRbeta chain sequencing. After removal of 4 bases from V and 2 bases from J, the junction retains 3 bases not matched to a gene. From its cysteine to its phenylalanine, the CDR3 spans 15 amino acids. Solely the CDR3 DNA is kept, with 45 bases framed from the first base. From the germline V gene, CDR1 is SNHLY and CDR2 is FYNNEI. As regards this clone: Its antigen specificity is not known. There are no base qualities to consult, and no much larger clone falls within one base.

The CDR3 regions of human TCRbeta chains were analyzed by immunosequencing. For the original study's pipeline: TCRs in the repertoires were compared against a reference library of SARS-CoV-2-specific TCRs that had been generated with the MIRA antigen-specificity platform. Breadth meant the fraction of unique TCRs that were SARS-CoV-2-associated, whereas depth meant the fraction of total T cells that were SARS-CoV-2-associated. Using the MIRA data, each spike-specific TCR was assigned both to the spike region to which the TCR was reactive and to a CD4 or CD8 class. Log10-transformed breadth and depth values were compared by one-way ANOVA with Sidak's multiple comparisons tests. Imported from immuneACCESS, the table was reduced by TCRdb to in-frame sequences with V and J called. These copies leave out some clones; in studies compared against another copy, an unresolved V gene accounts for under half, and the cause of the remainder is not known. That table furnishes V, J and clone size, whereas the DNA furnished D and trimming. The sample includes around 150,000 clones, with about 93% observed a single time. In total, the top ten clones hold about 0.6% of the sample.

This sequence originates from an adult in good health. The material was peripheral blood, obtained on day 0 of AZD1222 vaccination. The chain links TRBV2 with TRBJ2-1, with 9 bases aligning to TRBD2. The DNA is TGTGCCAGCAGTGCTAGCGGGATTGCCTACAATGAGCAGTTCTTC. The translation is CASSASGIAYNEQFF.